The 14 T cell receptor beta chains given below trace back to one sample, sequenced in a study of T-cell memory formation after mild COVID-19. TCRdb re-called the 5' RACE reads through MiXCR, storing one row per CDR3 protein. Of 150,000 or so distinct CDR3 sequences in the sample, about 25% were seen once. Sequenced sample: PBMCs or a T cell subset sorted from them (not recorded which). Receptor source: an adult woman who had mild COVID-19 (a few samples of this study predate the infection). Cell type and time point are not known.

There are a few counts of this clonotype. J is TRBJ2-7 and V is TRBV3-1, with 10 bases fitting TRBD1. V lost 1 base and J lost 3; bases outside the gene matches: 3. The CDR3 has 15 amino acids. Germline V gene sequence: CDR1 LGHDT, CDR2 YNNKEL (reference sequence). The CDR3 DNA reads TGTGCCAGCAGCCAAGTAGGACAGGGGGACTACGAGCAGTACTTC. This codes for CASSQVGQGDYEQYF.

The chain employs TRBV7-9 and TRBJ2-5; 7 bases map to TRBD1. The V and J ends lost 4 bases and 1 base, in that order; junction bases with no gene match: 3. The V gene's germline CDR1 is SEHNR and CDR2 FQNEAQ (reference sequence). The CDR3 runs to 14 residues. CDR3 residues: CASSYRGTQETQYF. The CDR3 DNA is TGTGCCAGCAGCTACAGGGGTACCCAAGAGACCCAGTACTTC.

The chain uses TRBV6-2 or TRBV6-3 and TRBJ2-3; the match to TRBD2 covers 11 bases. This CDR3 is built from 14 residues. The ends lost 5 bases at V and 6 bases at J; junction bases unmatched: 4. Per the germline V gene, CDR1 is MNHEY and CDR2 is SVGEGT. The CDR3 here is CASSQLAGADTQYF. CDR3 in DNA: TGTGCCAGCAGTCAACTAGCGGGAGCCGATACGCAGTATTTT.

This clonotype was observed a few times. The J gene is TRBJ2-2, the V gene TRBV4-3; 7 bases align to TRBD2. Germline values: CDR1 LGHNA, CDR2 YSLEER. Trimming at V came to 8 bases and at J to 0 bases, leaving 6 bases not matched to a gene. This CDR3 spans 15 amino acids. The CDR3 DNA reads TGCGCCAGCTCGCGGGAGCAGGCGAACACCGGGGAGCTGTTTTTT. Translating it yields CASSREQANTGELFF.

The chain employs TRBV19 and TRBJ1-6; D is unresolved. The germline V gene encodes CDR1 LNHDA and CDR2 SQIVND (reference sequence). V lost 7 bases, J lost 13 bases, and 17 bases lay in between. The CDR3 contains 13 residues. CDR3 coding DNA: TGTGCCAGTACGGAAGCGGGAAGAGCTCCCCTCCACTTT. Residues: CASTEAGRAPLHF.

This clonotype was found a few times. The rearrangement joins TRBV7-2 to TRBJ2-7; D not certain. Trimming took off 5 bases at V and 1 base at J, with 9 bases between the two ends. This CDR3 has 13 amino acids. CDR1 is SGHTA and CDR2 is FQGNSA in the germline V gene. CDR3 residues: CASSHPKSYEQYF. CDR3 bases: TGTGCCAGCAGCCACCCCAAATCCTACGAGCAGTACTTC.

The V call is TRBV5-1, the J call TRBJ2-5; D possibly corresponds to TRBD2 (7 bases). Trimming pared 4 bases from V and 4 bases from J, leaving 17 bases between. Germline V CDR1 and CDR2: SGHRS, YFSETQ. This CDR3 has 15 residues. CDR3 amino acids: CASSPTGGPGETQYF. CDR3 DNA sequence: TGCGCCAGCAGCCCTACCGGGGGGCCGGGAGAGACCCAGTACTTC. The whole variable domain, filled in from reference TRBV5-1 and TRBJ2-5, reads KAGVTQTPRYLIKTRGQQVTLSCSPISGHRSVSWYQQTPGQGLQFLFEYFSETQRNKGNFPGRFSGRQFSNSRSEMNVSTLELGDSALYLCASSPTGGPGETQYFGPGTRLLVL.

The chain uses TRBV19 and TRBJ2-1; D remains ambiguous. V was cut by 5 bases and J by 11 bases, with 13 bases left in between. CDR3 length equals 12 residues. The germline V gene has CDR1 LNHDA and CDR2 SQIVND (reference sequence). CDR3 loop: CASSGLVGKQFF. In DNA, the CDR3 is TGTGCCAGTAGTGGCCTAGTCGGAAAGCAGTTCTTC. Complete variable domain (other parts from reference TRBV19 and TRBJ2-1): DGGITQSPKYLFRKEGQNVTLSCEQNLNHDAMYWYRQDPGQGLRLIYYSQIVNDFQKGDIAEGYSVSREKKESFPLTVTSAQKNPTAFYLCASSGLVGKQFFGPGTRLTVL.

This clonotype occurred a few times. Its ends do not fully match the called genes, so a read error is possible. The chain carries TRBV20-1 and TRBJ2-1, with a tentative D call TRBD1 (6 bases). CDR1 is DFQATT and CDR2 is SNEGSKA in the germline V gene (reference sequence). CDR3 length: 9 amino acids. CDR3 residues: CSASDQGSF. Here the CDR3 DNA reads TGCAGTGCTAGTGACCAGGGGAGCTTC.

This chain links TRBV9 with TRBJ2-3; 9 bases map to TRBD2. Losses at the gene ends were 4 bases for V and 0 bases for J; bases not matched to a gene: 6. Germline loops: CDR1 SGDLS, CDR2 YYNGEE. The CDR3 extends over 16 amino acids. This chain's CDR3 is CASSLASGVSTDTQYF. CDR3 nucleotides: TGTGCCAGCAGCTTAGCTAGCGGGGTTAGCACAGATACGCAGTATTTT.

The chain is built from TRBV7-3 and TRBJ2-7; 8 nucleotides agree with TRBD1. Germline-derived CDR1 and CDR2 are SGHTA and FQGTGA. The CDR3 covers 15 residues. J was trimmed by 2 bases and V by 2 bases; bases with no gene match: 5. Here the CDR3 reads CASSLGQGAPYEQYF. For the CDR3, the DNA is TGTGCCAGCAGCTTAGGGCAGGGGGCTCCCTACGAGCAGTACTTC.

The genes are TRBV12-3 or TRBV12-4 and TRBJ2-1, with TRBD2 matching 13 bases. Trimming removed 11 bases from V and 6 bases from J; junction bases left unmatched: 10. The CDR3 runs 15 residues. The CDR3 DNA sequence: TGTGCCGCAGGAGAGGGACTAGCGGGATTCAATGAGCAGTTCTTC. Translation gives CAAGEGLAGFNEQFF.

This clonotype was counted between two and nine times. The chain employs TRBV19 and TRBJ2-5; unclear D gene. Trimming shortened V by 5 bases and J by 5 bases, and 12 bases separated the two germline ends. There are 13 residues in the CDR3. Per the germline V gene, CDR1 is LNHDA and CDR2 is SQIVND (reference sequence). The CDR3, as DNA: TGTGCCAGTAGTCCCAGTCTCCGGGAGACCCAGTACTTC. It is translated as CASSPSLRETQYF.

This clonotype was picked up a small number of times. This chain joins TRBV12-3 or TRBV12-4 and TRBJ2-5, with TRBD1 matching 10 bases. V was pared by 7 bases and J by 5 bases, with 10 bases of the junction left unmatched. There are 15 residues in the CDR3. CDR3 residues: CASTETGGDRETQYF. CDR3 coding DNA: TGTGCCAGCACGGAGACAGGGGGCGATAGGGAGACCCAGTACTTC.